This T cell receptor (beta chain) is drawn from a study of cytomegalovirus exposure and HLA in healthy donors. Findings of the study overall: Common viral pathogens were later found to be apparently linked to several of the most significant clusters. TCR beta sequences reportedly predicted most subjects' HLA-A and HLA-B alleles accurately. Upon later analysis, TCR association rates were observed to vary by HLA locus, being highest for DRB1 and lowest for HLA-C.

The CDR3 has 16 amino acids. Germline V CDR1 and CDR2: LGHNA, YNFKEQ. V was clipped by 0 bases and J by 4 bases; unmatched bases: 5. The table lists this clone with a few counts. Its antigen is currently unknown. Each of the donors was a healthy bone marrow donor. The PCR made use of 60 Vbeta and 13 Jbeta primers. Clones were read by immunoSEQ multiplex PCR, and TCRdb kept only the in-frame ones, dropping some. Counted here are about 76,000 clones, 60% to 75% occurring once; the ten biggest clones make up about 15%. The chain has TRBV4-2 and TRBJ2-1, with TRBD2 matching 8 bases. This clonotype was obtained from a woman in her thirties or forties in good health and CMV-seropositive. The sequencing sample was made of PBMCs. Here the CDR3 reads CASSQEGSGSYNEQFF. The CDR3 nucleotides are TGTGCCAGCAGCCAAGAGGGGAGCGGGAGTTACAATGAGCAGTTCTTC.